What follows describes a single T cell receptor beta chain. Its matching antigen is unknown. This sample stems from a study of beta chain features in type 1 diabetes. Study results and limitations: Shortening that was moderate but significant affected the TCRB CDR3s of Type 1 diabetes patients in all four CD4+ subsets. A greater similarity of naive, central memory and Treg TCRB repertoires was seen among patients than among healthy donors. Any role of HLA type in TCRB rearrangement remained unresolved here.

Sorted CD4+ subsets: naive, central memory, regulatory, stem cell-like memory (CD45RO/CCR7/CD25/CD127/CD95/CD27 panel). Expressed TCRB transcripts were sequenced because the entire RNA isolate underwent reverse transcription. Clones were sequenced by immunoSEQ multiplex PCR, and TCRdb holds only the in-frame ones, with some missing. This table holds 130,000 or so clones, about a sixth found once. The CDR3 totals 15 residues. With 9 bases removed from V and 2 bases from J, the gap between germline ends came to 17 bases. In germline, CDR1 is MDHEN, CDR2 SYDVKM. The sequenced sample consisted of central memory CD4+ T cells from blood. The source is a man aged 25 to 40 with type 1 diabetes. The chain employs TRBV28 and TRBJ1-5; D remains unclear. This CDR3 reads CASSTTRAGNQPQHF. CDR3 nucleotides: TGTGCCAGTAGTACCACAAGGGCGGGCAATCAGCCCCAGCATTTT.